Only a few counts were recorded for the clone carrying this T cell receptor (beta chain). Antigen: not known. TCRdb recomputed calls from the reads with MiXCR, one row per CDR3 protein. The table has 210,000 or so distinct CDR3 sequences, approximately 7% seen once. This entry comes from a study of T cell repertoires in cytomegalovirus infection. Background on the study: Matching HLA type and CMV infection were both indicated by public TCR beta signatures. Notes on the study in general: The cumulative frequency of public TCR beta families identified carriers of CMV plus the relevant HLA. In two of eight donors, the top clonotype was HLA-C-restricted CMV-specific.

Trimming removed 2 bases at V and 5 bases at J, with 12 bases between. CDR3 size: 13 residues. Germline assignment: CDR1 DFQATT and CDR2 SNEGSKA (reference sequence). This TCR derives from a human donor in good health (CMV status not recorded). Some clones in this sample may be carry-over from other donors' samples. The sample taken for sequencing was PBMCs. V usage is TRBV20-1 and J usage is TRBJ1-1; D is undetermined. The CDR3 region is CSARPRTRTEAFF. The CDR3 DNA follows: TGCAGTGCTAGACCCCGGACTCGGACTGAAGCTTTCTTT.